This is a list of T cell receptor beta chains from one sample in a study of shared clonotypes between healthy human individuals. Sequencing used immunoSEQ multiplex PCR; TCRdb keeps in-frame clones, though not all of them. Counted here are some 2,000,000 clones, roughly 94% occurring once; the ten biggest clones make up 0.1% to 0.15%. Sequencing was performed on naive CD4+ T cells sorted from blood. These TCRs come from a man between 18 and 29 years old in good health. Each CDR3 is given with its conserved first and last residue. D genes are given only for firm matches. Expanded clones get a size class; other rows say once, few or many, or leave the size out.

CDR3 length | J gene | D gene | clone size | V gene | CDR3 protein | CDR3 DNA
13 | TRBJ2-3 | TRBD2 | - | TRBV5-4 | CASSLAGEDTQYF | TGTGCCAGCTCGCTAGCGGGGGAAGATACGCAGTATTTT
15 | TRBJ1-1 | - | - | TRBV7-9 | CASSLASGANTEAFF | TGTGCCAGCAGCTTAGCTTCAGGGGCGAACACTGAAGCTTTCTTT
14 | TRBJ2-5 | TRBD1 | - | TRBV12-5 | CASGLGTGQETQYF | TGTGCTAGTGGTTTGGGGACAGGTCAAGAGACCCAGTACTTC
13 | TRBJ2-1 | - | - | TRBV7-9 | CASSSSLAYEQFF | TGTGCCAGCAGCTCCTCTCTAGCATATGAGCAGTTCTTC
15 | TRBJ1-5 | - | - | TRBV18 | CASSLTGGSGQPQHF | TGTGCCAGCTCACTCACGGGGGGGAGCGGTCAGCCCCAGCATTTT
19 | TRBJ2-5 | TRBD2 | - | TRBV4-1 | CASSQVVPGLAVLQETQYF | TGCGCCAGCAGCCAAGTGGTACCGGGACTAGCGGTATTACAAGAGACCCAGTACTTC
16 | TRBJ1-1 | - | - | TRBV9 | CASRELRGSLNTEAFF | TGTGCCAGCAGAGAACTCAGGGGATCGTTAAACACTGAAGCTTTCTTT
12 | TRBJ2-1 | - | - | TRBV30 | CAWSVTNNEQFF | TGTGCCTGGAGTGTAACAAACAATGAGCAGTTCTTC
13 | TRBJ1-2 | - | - | TRBV6-5 | CASSQGPNYGYTF | TGTGCCAGCAGCCAGGGCCCTAACTATGGCTACACCTTC
14 | TRBJ2-3 | - | - | TRBV25-1 | CASSEWTTTDTQYF | TGTGCCAGCAGTGAATGGACTACCACAGATACGCAGTATTTT
12 | TRBJ2-3 | - | - | TRBV6-5 | CASISSTDTQYF | TGTGCCAGCATAAGTAGCACAGATACGCAGTATTTT
15 | TRBJ2-3 | - | - | TRBV7-2 | CASSPLSASTDTQYF | TGTGCCAGCAGCCCGTTGAGCGCGAGCACAGATACGCAGTATTTT
14 | TRBJ2-3 | - | - | TRBV5-1 | CASSLAKVTDTQYF | TGCGCCAGCAGCTTGGCTAAGGTGACAGATACGCAGTATTTT
14 | TRBJ2-5 | - | - | TRBV11-2 | CASSLRRGPETQYF | TGTGCCAGCAGCTTAAGGAGGGGTCCAGAGACCCAGTACTTC
12 | TRBJ2-7 | - | - | TRBV7-9 | CASSLDRNEQYF | TGTGCCAGCAGCCTAGACAGAAACGAGCAGTACTTC
16 | TRBJ2-3 | TRBD2 | once | TRBV6-4 | CASSLASGGATDTQYF | TGTGCCAGCAGCCTCGCTAGCGGGGGGGCTACAGATACGCAGTATTTT
19 | TRBJ1-6 | TRBD1 | - | TRBV4-1 | CASSARDRVPGSYNSPLHF | TGCGCCAGCAGCGCTCGGGACAGGGTGCCCGGCTCCTATAATTCACCCCTCCACTTT
14 | TRBJ1-1 | - | - | TRBV7-9 | CASSLDLWGTEAFF | TGTGCCAGCAGCTTAGATCTTTGGGGCACTGAAGCTTTCTTT
19 | TRBJ1-2 | - | once | TRBV4-1 | CASSQDLKGSIYLNYGYTF | TGCGCCAGCAGCCAAGATCTGAAGGGCTCGATCTATCTTAACTATGGCTACACCTTC
12 | TRBJ2-3 | - | - | TRBV5-1 | CASSLGRDTQYF | TGCGCCAGCAGCTTGGGTCGAGATACGCAGTATTTT
13 | TRBJ1-5 | - | - | TRBV2 | CASRAGQNQPQHF | TGTGCCAGCAGGGCAGGACAAAATCAGCCCCAGCATTTT
15 | TRBJ2-5 | - | - | TRBV9 | CASSGPTRAQETQYF | TGTGCCAGCAGCGGGCCGACTAGAGCTCAAGAGACCCAGTACTTC
15 | TRBJ1-6 | - | - | TRBV5-1 | CASSLGGGDNSPLHF | TGCGCCAGCAGCTTGGGAGGGGGGGATAATTCACCCCTCCACTTT
14 | TRBJ2-5 | TRBD1 | - | TRBV10-3 | CATAETGGQETQYF | TGTGCCACCGCGGAAACAGGGGGACAAGAGACCCAGTACTTC
17 | TRBJ2-3 | TRBD2 | - | TRBV18 | CASSLVASREALHPQYF | TGTGCCAGCTCACTGGTAGCCAGTCGGGAGGCCCTTCACCCGCAGTATTTT
13 | TRBJ2-3 | - | - | TRBV9 | CASSAPSTDTQYF | TGTGCCAGCAGCGCTCCGTCCACAGATACGCAGTATTTT
14 | TRBJ2-5 | - | - | TRBV6-1 | CASSEASRLQTQYF | TGTGCCAGCAGTGAAGCTAGCCGCCTGCAGACCCAGTACTTC
12 | TRBJ2-1 | - | - | TRBV5-1 | CASSLRYNEQFF | TGCGCCAGCAGCCTCCGCTACAATGAGCAGTTCTTC
14 | TRBJ1-4 | TRBD1 | - | TRBV9 | CASSADRGNEKLFF | TGTGCCAGCAGCGCCGACAGGGGTAATGAAAAACTGTTTTTT
16 | TRBJ1-5 | - | - | TRBV6-5 | CASSYSIPKGPQPQHF | TGTGCCAGCAGTTACTCGATCCCGAAGGGGCCTCAGCCCCAGCATTTT
13 | TRBJ1-2 | - | few | TRBV7-9 | CASSPQADYGYTF | TGTGCCAGCAGCCCCCAGGCCGACTATGGCTACACCTTC
16 | TRBJ1-1 | TRBD1 | - | TRBV6-1 | CASSEFRQGTNTEAFF | TGTGCCAGCAGTGAATTCCGACAGGGGACGAACACTGAAGCTTTCTTT
14 | TRBJ1-6 | TRBD1 | - | TRBV19 | CASSRGQGFSPLHF | TGTGCCAGTAGTAGAGGACAGGGTTTTTCACCCCTCCACTTT
15 | TRBJ2-7 | TRBD2 | once | TRBV6-5 | CASSRGLGLDYEQYF | TGTGCCAGCAGCCGCGGGTTAGGACTAGACTACGAGCAGTACTTC
15 | TRBJ2-7 | - | once | TRBV10-3 | CAISESNSGAYEQYF | TGTGCCATCAGTGAGTCGAATTCCGGGGCCTACGAGCAGTACTTC
14 | TRBJ2-7 | TRBD1 | - | TRBV7-9 | CASSPFGQVNEQYF | TGTGCCAGCAGCCCCTTTGGACAGGTAAACGAGCAGTACTTC
16 | TRBJ2-2 | TRBD1 | - | TRBV5-6 | CASSQRGRKSTGELFF | TGTGCCAGCAGCCAAAGGGGGCGTAAGAGCACCGGGGAGCTGTTTTTT
16 | TRBJ2-7 | - | - | TRBV25-1 | CASSEGGTIGSYEQYF | TGTGCCAGCAGTGAAGGGGGAACAATCGGCTCCTACGAGCAGTACTTC
15 | TRBJ1-6 | - | once | TRBV30 | CAWSVLVSYNSPLHF | TGTGCCTGGAGTGTTTTGGTCTCCTATAATTCACCCCTCCACTTT
11 | TRBJ2-5 | - | - | TRBV19 | CASGTAQTQYF | TGTGCCAGTGGAACCGCACAGACCCAGTACTTC
14 | TRBJ2-1 | - | - | TRBV28 | CASAVGGDYNEQFF | TGTGCCTCAGCGGTGGGAGGAGACTACAATGAGCAGTTCTTC
16 | TRBJ2-1 | - | - | TRBV30 | CAWKSLGSPSNNEQFF | TGTGCCTGGAAATCCCTGGGATCCCCGAGCAACAATGAGCAGTTCTTC
15 | TRBJ2-7 | - | - | TRBV5-1 | CASSLPSGVSDEQYF | TGCGCCAGCAGCTTGCCGTCCGGGGTATCGGACGAGCAGTACTTC
17 | TRBJ2-5 | - | - | TRBV28 | CASSHLGTLGLKETQYF | TGTGCCAGCAGTCACCTCGGGACCCTTGGTCTTAAAGAGACCCAGTACTTC
14 | TRBJ2-5 | - | many | TRBV30 | CAWGRGIRQETQYF | TGTGCCTGGGGACGGGGCATACGTCAAGAGACCCAGTACTTC
17 | TRBJ1-4 | TRBD1 | - | TRBV7-9 | CASSPDDRVATNEKLFF | TGTGCCAGCAGCCCTGACGACAGGGTTGCAACTAATGAAAAACTGTTTTTT
15 | TRBJ2-7 | - | - | TRBV2 | CASRSRDLNSYEQYF | TGTGCCAGCAGGAGTAGGGACTTGAACTCCTACGAGCAGTACTTC
13 | TRBJ1-2 | - | - | TRBV27 | CASSRTANYGYTF | TGTGCCAGCAGCAGGACAGCTAACTATGGCTACACCTTC
15 | TRBJ2-7 | TRBD1 | - | TRBV9 | CASSVVPGGVYEQYF | TGTGCCAGCAGCGTAGTTCCAGGGGGCGTTTACGAGCAGTACTTC
16 | TRBJ2-3 | - | once | TRBV5-6 | CASSLGITRPTDTQYF | TGTGCCAGCAGCTTGGGGATAACTCGACCTACAGATACGCAGTATTTT
12 | TRBJ2-3 | - | - | TRBV27 | CASRTSTDTQYF | TGTGCCAGCAGGACTTCCACAGATACGCAGTATTTT
14 | TRBJ2-1 | TRBD2 | - | TRBV7-2 | CASSSLAGVNEQFF | TGTGCCAGCAGCTCCCTAGCGGGAGTTAATGAGCAGTTCTTC
14 | TRBJ2-5 | - | - | TRBV7-6 | CASSLNPSQETQYF | TGTGCCAGCAGCTTAAACCCATCCCAAGAGACCCAGTACTTC
16 | TRBJ1-2 | TRBD1 | - | TRBV9 | CASSPSTGRSNYGYTF | TGTGCCAGCAGCCCATCGACAGGGCGAAGTAACTATGGCTACACCTTC
12 | TRBJ1-4 | TRBD1 | - | TRBV2 | CASGTANEKLFF | TGTGCCAGCGGGACAGCTAATGAAAAACTGTTTTTT
15 | TRBJ1-1 | - | - | TRBV4-3 | CASSQGLVMNTEAFF | TGCGCCAGCAGCCAAGGCTTGGTAATGAACACTGAAGCTTTCTTT
14 | TRBJ2-5 | TRBD1 | - | TRBV2 | CASSERDRGETQYF | TGTGCCAGCAGTGAGAGGGACAGGGGAGAGACCCAGTACTTC
16 | TRBJ2-5 | TRBD1 | - | TRBV25-1 | CASSERDRGQQETQYF | TGTGCCAGCAGTGAAAGGGACAGGGGCCAGCAAGAGACCCAGTACTTC